This TCR beta chain appears in the sequencing data of a study of blood T cell repertoires in COVID-19. About the research overall: From the United States, Italy and Spain came samples of acute and convalescent COVID-19. The cDNA or gDNA used as material had been derived from T cells, B-cell-depleted T cells, or PBMCs.

Per germline, CDR1 SGHRS and CDR2 YFSETQ. The CDR3 consists of 12 residues. The germline V and J ends were trimmed by 5 bases and 5 bases, with 7 bases remaining between them. This clone appeared a single time. Per the study methods: The assay estimated nucleated cells by amplifying reference gene primers. Profiled with immunoSEQ multiplex PCR; TCRdb holds only in-frame clones, not every one. That table furnishes V, J and clone size, whereas the DNA furnished D and trimming. This sample has fewer than 300,000 clones; about 70% occur once, and the top ten carry around 3.2%. The receptor's source is a woman of 80 years or more with acute or convalescent COVID-19. Sequencing used peripheral blood. The chain combines TRBV5-1 with TRBJ2-2; D perhaps matches TRBD1 (6 bases). This chain's CDR3 is CASRTGTGELFF. Here the CDR3 DNA reads TGCGCCAGCAGAACAGGGACCGGGGAGCTGTTTTTT.